The T cell receptor beta chain described here comes from a study of cytotoxic CD8 clonotypes in ibrutinib-treated CLL. Study results and caveats: Baseline values of clonality outstripped age-matched healthy donors and followed circulating CD8+ T-cell counts.

This clone has only one observation. Its specificity is unknown. Produced via immunoSEQ multiplex PCR; TCRdb's table is partial and in-frame only. The sample comprises 150,000 to 200,000 clones, 88% of which are singletons, and over 2.5% rests with the top ten. V gave up 1 base and J gave up 4 bases, with 7 bases separating them. The CDR3 is made up of 14 amino acids. The germline V gene encodes CDR1 LGHNA and CDR2 YSLEER. The gene calls are TRBV4-3 and TRBJ2-2, with D unclear. This TCR came from a human donor with chronic lymphocytic leukemia. This material consisted of PBMCs, taken at disease progression, from a patient treated with ibrutinib. Here the CDR3 DNA reads TGCGCCAGCAGCCAAGGGATGGGCACCGGGGAGCTGTTTTTT. Translation gives CASSQGMGTGELFF.